This TCR beta chain is drawn from a study of human thymus T cells. The table came from immunoSEQ multiplex PCR; TCRdb's copy has only in-frame clones and leaves some out. The table has some 40,000 clones, around 94% seen once. V lost 5 bases and J lost 0, with 8 bases in between. From germline, CDR1 is LNHDA and CDR2 SQIVND (reference sequence). This CDR3 contains 14 residues. The receptor was derived from a boy under two years old with a congenital heart defect but otherwise immunologically healthy. The sequenced sample consisted of blood. The V gene is TRBV19, the J gene TRBJ1-5; unclear D gene. The chain's CDR3 is CASSHPFSNQPQHF. DNA for the CDR3: TGTGCCAGTAGTCACCCCTTTAGCAATCAGCCCCAGCATTTT.